The 20 T cell receptor beta chains below all came from one sample that was sequenced in a study of T cell responses to AZD1222 COVID-19 vaccine. Profiling relied on immunoSEQ multiplex PCR, and the TCRdb table lists in-frame clones only, not all of them. The sample yields more than 85,000 clones, 70% to 90% seen once. The sequences come from peripheral blood, collected on day 0 of AZD1222 vaccination. These receptors came from an adult in good health.

The chain couples TRBV28 to TRBJ1-2; 7 bases are shared with TRBD1. The CDR3 contains 12 residues. V dropped 9 bases and J dropped 2; count of bases not matched to a gene: 3. From germline, CDR1 is MDHEN and CDR2 SYDVKM. CDR3 nucleotides: TGTGCCAGTCAGGACAGGAACTATGGCTACACCTTC. It is translated as CASQDRNYGYTF.

The chain couples TRBV15 to TRBJ2-2; 10 nucleotides agree with TRBD1. The CDR3 is 17 amino acids. J was trimmed by 4 bases and V by 0 bases; bases with no gene match: 5. CDR1 is LNHNV, CDR2 YYDKDF, per germline (reference sequence). DNA of the CDR3: TGTGCCACCAGCAGAGAGGGGCGACAGGGGGCCACCGGGGAGCTGTTTTTT. Its translation is CATSREGRQGATGELFF.

The J gene is TRBJ2-7, the V gene TRBV5-5; the match to TRBD1 covers 7 bases. CDR1 SGHKS and CDR2 YYEKEE come from the germline V gene (reference sequence). V lost 0 bases to trimming and J lost 2 bases; unmatched junction nucleotides: 8. The CDR3 has 16 residues. CDR3 in amino acids: CASSLAAGGTPYEQYF. DNA of the CDR3: TGTGCCAGCAGCTTGGCCGCAGGGGGTACCCCCTACGAGCAGTACTTC.

The chain joins TRBV5-4 to TRBJ2-2, with TRBD2 matching 11 bases. This CDR3 has 18 amino acids. J was trimmed by 0 bases and V by 9 bases; bases with no gene match: 13. Germline V lookup: CDR1 SGHNT, CDR2 YYREEE (reference sequence). The DNA for the CDR3 is TGTGCCATCCCGGCTAGCGGGAGGCCGGGTGCGAACACCGGGGAGCTGTTTTTT. It yields the protein CAIPASGRPGANTGELFF.

With regard to this clone: An end of the junction does not agree with germline; a read error may underlie this. The DNA for the CDR3 is TGTGCCAGCAGTCCTCCCGAGGGGACATACGATGAGCGGTTCTTC. Translation gives CASSPPEGTYDERFF. The rearrangement uses TRBV2 and TRBJ2-1; D possibly corresponds to TRBD1 (6 bases). The CDR3 runs 15 residues. The V gene's germline CDR1 is SNHLY and CDR2 FYNNEI.

The genes are TRBV7-9 and TRBJ1-2; D uncertain. Trimming shortened V by 1 base and J by 4 bases, and 16 bases separated the two germline ends. Germline loops: CDR1 SEHNR, CDR2 FQNEAQ (reference sequence). This CDR3 contains 16 residues. The chain's CDR3 is CASSLEGGDDIYGYTF. Written as DNA, the CDR3 is TGTGCCAGCAGCTTAGAAGGCGGCGATGACATCTATGGCTACACCTTC.

CDR3 bases: TGTGCCAGCAGCGACCGACCGTGGAGTTGGGACGGTGGCTACACCTTC. Its translation is CASSDRPWSWDGGYTF. This chain joins TRBV9 and TRBJ1-2; D is perhaps TRBD1 (5 bases). Trimming shortened V by 3 bases and J by 7 bases, and 22 bases separated the two germline ends. Per germline, CDR1 SGDLS and CDR2 YYNGEE. This CDR3 region has 16 residues. Supplemented by reference TRBV9 and TRBJ1-2, the full variable domain reads DSGVTQTPKHLITATGQRVTLRCSPRSGDLSVYWYQQSLDQGLQFLIQYYNGEERAKGNILERFSAQQFPDLHSELNLSSLELGDSALYFCASSDRPWSWDGGYTFGSGTRLTVV.

The genes are TRBV19 and TRBJ1-1, with TRBD1 matching 7 bases. Germline values: CDR1 LNHDA, CDR2 SQIVND (reference sequence). CDR3 length: 15 residues. Trimming at V came to 6 bases and at J to 3 bases, leaving 10 bases not matched to a gene. Here the CDR3 DNA reads TGTGCCAGTAGCCTAAAGGGGGCGCGGGACACTGAAGCTTTCTTT. Translating it yields CASSLKGARDTEAFF.

The chain joins TRBV11-3 to TRBJ2-3, with D maybe TRBD2 (6 bases). The CDR3 has 14 residues. With 7 bases removed from V and 0 bases from J, the gap between germline ends came to 11 bases. Germline CDR1 SGHNT, CDR2 YENEEA. CDR3 sequence: CASKEGPSTDTQYF. CDR3 nucleotides: TGTGCCAGCAAGGAGGGGCCCAGCACAGATACGCAGTATTTT.

The chain couples TRBV7-2 to TRBJ2-3, with D unresolved. The CDR3 totals 13 residues. With 8 bases removed from V and 5 bases from J, the gap between germline ends came to 14 bases. The V gene's germline CDR1 is SGHTA and CDR2 FQGNSA. For the CDR3, the DNA is TGTGCCAGCTCTAAATCGGGCGGAGATACGCAGTATTTT. Protein sequence: CASSKSGGDTQYF.

The J gene is TRBJ2-3, the V gene TRBV27; a possible D gene is TRBD2 (6 bases). The ends were cut back, 4 bases at V and 4 bases at J, with 18 bases in the middle. The CDR3 totals 16 residues. Germline V CDR1 and CDR2: MNHEY, SMNVEV (reference sequence). This chain's CDR3 is CASSSRLGFFSDTQYF. CDR3 sequence (DNA): TGTGCCAGCAGTTCCCGACTAGGATTCTTTTCAGATACGCAGTATTTT.

This rearrangement joins TRBV5-1 to TRBJ2-2, with TRBD2 matching over 7 bases. This CDR3 comprises 16 residues. With 0 bases clipped from V and 2 bases from J, the junction kept 4 bases outside the gene matches. Germline CDR1 and CDR2: SGHRS and YFSETQ. The CDR3 DNA sequence: TGCGCCAGCAGCTTGGGTACTAGCGACAACACCGGGGAGCTGTTTTTT. Translating it yields CASSLGTSDNTGELFF.

The V call is TRBV29-1, the J call TRBJ1-5; possible D gene TRBD1, 5 bases. The CDR3 runs 13 residues. Germline V gives CDR1 SQVTM, CDR2 ANQGSEA. Trimming took 7 bases from V and 0 from J, leaving 10 bases between them. This CDR3 is CSARDGSNQPQHF. The DNA of the CDR3 is TGCAGCGCCAGGGACGGTAGCAATCAGCCCCAGCATTTT.

The V and J genes are TRBV12-3 or TRBV12-4 and TRBJ1-1; no firm D call. V lost 3 bases and J 3 bases, leaving 8 bases between the germline ends. The CDR3 sequence is 13 residues long. CDR3 coding DNA: TGTGCCAGCAGTTTGGAGGAGGACACTGAAGCTTTCTTT. Protein product: CASSLEEDTEAFF.

This clone has just a few counts. This sequence joins TRBV24-1 and TRBJ2-7; the D gene is possibly TRBD1 (8 bases). The CDR3 runs to 15 residues. Trimming took off 8 bases at V and 5 bases at J, with 21 bases between the two ends. Germline values: CDR1 KGHDR, CDR2 SFDVKD. The CDR3 here is CATKDPNRGGDEQYF. DNA for the CDR3: TGTGCCACCAAGGATCCTAACAGGGGGGGCGACGAGCAGTACTTC.

This chain links TRBV6-5 with TRBJ1-5, with D possibly matching TRBD1 (5 bases). Germline V gene sequence: CDR1 MNHEY, CDR2 SVGAGI. Trimming took 1 base from V and 1 from J, leaving 8 bases between them. The CDR3 contains 15 residues. The CDR3 region is CASSYYGGSNQPQHF. In DNA form, the CDR3 reads TGTGCCAGCAGTTACTACGGGGGAAGCAATCAGCCCCAGCATTTT.

The rearrangement uses TRBV5-1 and TRBJ1-3, with TRBD1 matching over 7 bases. V lost 7 bases, J lost 0 bases, and 7 bases stayed unmatched. Germline values: CDR1 SGHRS, CDR2 YFSETQ. The CDR3 covers 15 residues. CDR3 sequence reads: CASRSDRVSGNTIYF. Written as DNA, the CDR3 is TGCGCCAGCCGAAGCGACAGGGTCTCTGGAAACACCATATATTTT.

The rearrangement joins TRBV7-9 to TRBJ1-1, with 8 positions matching TRBD1. The CDR3 sequence is 15 residues long. Germline V gene sequence: CDR1 SEHNR, CDR2 FQNEAQ (reference sequence). V shed 2 bases and J 11 bases; nucleotides not matched to a gene: 13. The CDR3 nucleotides are TGTGCCAGCAGCTTAACAACCGGGACAGGACCGAAGGCTTTCTTT. This codes for CASSLTTGTGPKAFF.

A note on this clone: Within the sample, other DNA sequences also encode this same CDR3. The genes are TRBV11-2 and TRBJ1-1; D gene ambiguous. Germline lookup yields CDR1 SGHAT and CDR2 FQNNGV. There are 13 residues in the CDR3. The V and J ends lost 0 bases and 3 bases respectively, with 5 bases between them. The CDR3 DNA sequence: TGTGCCAGCAGCTTAGAAGCGGACACTGAAGCTTTCTTT. Its protein is CASSLEADTEAFF.

J is TRBJ1-1 and V is TRBV6-5; a possible D gene is TRBD1 (6 bases). Germline CDR1 is MNHEY and CDR2 is SVGAGI. This CDR3 is 12 amino acids long. The ends were cut back, 5 bases at V and 6 bases at J, with 10 bases in the middle. As DNA, the CDR3 is TGTGCCAGCAGTCCAGGGGAAGCTGAAGCTTTCTTT. Translated: CASSPGEAEAFF.